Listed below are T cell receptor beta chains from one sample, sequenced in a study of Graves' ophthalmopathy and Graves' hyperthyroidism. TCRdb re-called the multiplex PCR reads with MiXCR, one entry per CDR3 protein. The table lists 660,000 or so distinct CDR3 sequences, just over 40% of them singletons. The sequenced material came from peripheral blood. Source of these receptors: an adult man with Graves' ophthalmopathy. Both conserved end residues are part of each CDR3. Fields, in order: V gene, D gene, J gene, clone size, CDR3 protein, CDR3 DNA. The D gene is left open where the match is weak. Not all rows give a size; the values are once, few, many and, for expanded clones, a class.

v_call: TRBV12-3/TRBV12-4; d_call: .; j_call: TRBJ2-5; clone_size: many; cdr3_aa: CASGELLSTQYF; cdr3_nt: TGTGCCAGCGGTGAGCTTTTGTCGACCCAGTACTTC
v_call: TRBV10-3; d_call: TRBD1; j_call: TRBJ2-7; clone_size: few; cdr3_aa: CAISETGGSEQYF; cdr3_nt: TGTGCCATCAGTGAGACAGGGGGCTCCGAGCAGTACTTC
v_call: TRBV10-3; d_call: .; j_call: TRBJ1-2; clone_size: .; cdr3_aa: CSSSERWGRGYTF; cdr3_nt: TGTTCCAGCAGTGAACGTTGGGGTCGGGGCTACACCTTC
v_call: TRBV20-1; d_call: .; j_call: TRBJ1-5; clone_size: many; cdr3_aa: CSARDVQGRLQPQHF; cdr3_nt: TGCAGTGCTAGAGATGTGCAGGGGCGCCTTCAGCCCCAGCATTTT
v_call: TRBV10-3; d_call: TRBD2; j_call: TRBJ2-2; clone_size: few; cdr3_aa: CASSSGTSGAENTGELFF; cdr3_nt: TGTGCCAGCAGTTCCGGGACTAGCGGCGCCGAGAACACCGGGGAGCTGTTTTTT
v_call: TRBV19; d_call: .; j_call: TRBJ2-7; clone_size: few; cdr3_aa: CASSTTSFFEQYF; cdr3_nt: TGTGCCAGTAGTACGACTAGTTTCTTCGAGCAGTACTTC
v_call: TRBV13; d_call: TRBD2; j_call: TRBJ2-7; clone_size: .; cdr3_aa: CASSLAGQLYYEQYF; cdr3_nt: TGTGCCAGCAGCCTAGCGGGACAGCTGTACTACGAGCAGTACTTC
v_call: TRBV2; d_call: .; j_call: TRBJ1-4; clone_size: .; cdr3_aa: CASSPRQATNEKLFF; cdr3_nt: TGTGCCAGCAGCCCGAGACAGGCAACTAATGAAAAACTGTTTTTT
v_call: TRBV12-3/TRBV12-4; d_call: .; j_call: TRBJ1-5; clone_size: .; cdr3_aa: CASSSGRAKDQPQHF; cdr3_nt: TGTGCCAGCAGTTCCGGCAGGGCGAAGGATCAGCCCCAGCATTTT
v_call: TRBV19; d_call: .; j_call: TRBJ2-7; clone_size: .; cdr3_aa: CASSLEAPPPYEQYF; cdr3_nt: TGTGCCAGTAGCTTAGAGGCCCCTCCCCCCTACGAGCAGTACTTC
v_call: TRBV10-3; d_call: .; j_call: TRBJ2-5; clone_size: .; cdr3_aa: CAISEGGGQPQYF; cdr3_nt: TGTGCCATCAGTGAGGGGGGCGGTCAGCCCCAGTACTTC
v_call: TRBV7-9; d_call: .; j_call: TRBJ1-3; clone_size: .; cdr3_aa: CASSLRGYTIYF; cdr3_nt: TGTGCCAGCAGCCTAAGGGGTTACACCATATATTTT
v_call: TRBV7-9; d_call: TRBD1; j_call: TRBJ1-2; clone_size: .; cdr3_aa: CASSLPGQAGYTF; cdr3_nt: TGTGCCAGCAGCCTACCGGGACAGGCGGGCTACACCTTC
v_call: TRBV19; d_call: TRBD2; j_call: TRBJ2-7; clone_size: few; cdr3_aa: CASRPGLASSYEQYF; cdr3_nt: TGTGCCAGTAGACCAGGACTAGCTAGCTCCTACGAGCAGTACTTC
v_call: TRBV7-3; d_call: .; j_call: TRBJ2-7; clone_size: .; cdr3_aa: CASSLQGTPAGEQYF; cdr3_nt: TGTGCCAGCAGCTTGCAAGGGACGCCCGCCGGAGAGCAGTACTTC
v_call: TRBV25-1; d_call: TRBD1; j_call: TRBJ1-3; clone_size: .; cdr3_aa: CASSLQQGDGNTIYF; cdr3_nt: TGTGCCAGCAGCCTCCAGCAGGGGGACGGAAACACCATATATTTT
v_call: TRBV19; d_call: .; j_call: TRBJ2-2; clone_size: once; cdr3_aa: CASSIRVKNTGEPFF; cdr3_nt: TGTGCCAGTAGTATTAGGGTCAAGAACACCGGGGAGCCGTTTTTT
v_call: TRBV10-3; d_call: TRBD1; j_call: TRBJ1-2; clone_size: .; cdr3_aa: CASSSNYGTGVYGYTF; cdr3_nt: TGTGCCAGCAGTTCTAATTACGGGACAGGGGTTTATGGCTACACCTTC
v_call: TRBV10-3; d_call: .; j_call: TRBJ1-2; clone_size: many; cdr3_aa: CASSADGGYNYGYTF; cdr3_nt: TGTGCCAGCAGTGCCGACGGGGGCTATAACTATGGCTACACCTTC
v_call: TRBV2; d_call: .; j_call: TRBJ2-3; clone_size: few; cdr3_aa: CASRSNTDTQYF; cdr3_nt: TGTGCCAGCAGGAGTAACACAGATACGCAGTATTTT
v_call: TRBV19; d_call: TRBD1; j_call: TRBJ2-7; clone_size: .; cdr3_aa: CASRMREGAINEQYF; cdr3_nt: TGTGCCAGTAGAATGCGAGAGGGGGCAATCAACGAGCAGTACTTC
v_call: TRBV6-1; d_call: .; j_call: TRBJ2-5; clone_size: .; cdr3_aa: CASSYTGGATQTQYF; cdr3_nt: TGTGCCAGCAGTTACACAGGGGGGGCCACGCAGACCCAGTACTTC
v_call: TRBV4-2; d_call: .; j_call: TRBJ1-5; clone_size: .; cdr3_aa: CASSFDRSSNQPQHF; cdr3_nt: TGTGCCAGCAGCTTCGACAGGAGTAGCAATCAGCCCCAGCATTTT
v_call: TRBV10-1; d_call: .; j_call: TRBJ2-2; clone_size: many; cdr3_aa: CASSRKAGRHTGELFF; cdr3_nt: TGCGCCAGCAGTAGGAAGGCAGGTCGACACACCGGGGAGCTGTTTTTT
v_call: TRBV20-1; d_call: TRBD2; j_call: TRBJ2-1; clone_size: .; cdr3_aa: CSAKGLAGGFEQFF; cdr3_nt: TGCAGTGCTAAGGGACTAGCGGGAGGGTTCGAGCAGTTCTTC
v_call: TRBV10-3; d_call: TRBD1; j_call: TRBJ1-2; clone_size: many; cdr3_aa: CAISGTGMVGYGYTF; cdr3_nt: TGTGCCATCAGTGGGACAGGGATGGTCGGCTATGGCTACACCTTC
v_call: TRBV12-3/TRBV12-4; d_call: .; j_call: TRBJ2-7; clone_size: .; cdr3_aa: CASSLQGTFSYEQYF; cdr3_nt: TGTGCCAGCAGCCTACAAGGGACATTCTCCTACGAGCAGTACTTC
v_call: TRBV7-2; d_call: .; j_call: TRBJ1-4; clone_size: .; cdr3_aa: CASSSWGSTNEKLFF; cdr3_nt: TGTGCCAGCAGCTCCTGGGGATCAACTAATGAAAAACTGTTTTTT
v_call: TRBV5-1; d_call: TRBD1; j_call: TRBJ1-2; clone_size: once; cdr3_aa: CASRETGVPSYGYTF; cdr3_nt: TGCGCCAGCAGGGAGACAGGGGTTCCCTCCTATGGCTACACCTTC
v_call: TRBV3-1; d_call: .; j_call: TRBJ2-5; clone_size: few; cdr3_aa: CASSLKTGRKETQYF; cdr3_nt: TGTGCCAGCAGTCTCAAGACGGGCAGGAAAGAGACCCAGTACTTC
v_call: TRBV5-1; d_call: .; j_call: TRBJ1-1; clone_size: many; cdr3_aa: CASSLEGGSEAFF; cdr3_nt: TGCGCCAGCAGCTTGGAGGGCGGATCTGAAGCTTTCTTT
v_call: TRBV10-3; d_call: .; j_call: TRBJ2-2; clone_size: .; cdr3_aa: CASSYLQTTGELFF; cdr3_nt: TGTGCCAGCAGTTACTTGCAGACGACCGGGGAGCTGTTTTTT
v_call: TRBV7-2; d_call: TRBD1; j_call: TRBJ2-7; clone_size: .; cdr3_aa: CASSSTGVPYEQYF; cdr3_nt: TGTGCCAGCAGCTCTACAGGGGTTCCCTACGAGCAGTACTTC
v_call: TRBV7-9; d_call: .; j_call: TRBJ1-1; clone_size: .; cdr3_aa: CASSPGQPRDTEAFF; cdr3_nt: TGTGCCAGCAGCCCCGGACAGCCAAGGGACACTGAAGCTTTCTTT
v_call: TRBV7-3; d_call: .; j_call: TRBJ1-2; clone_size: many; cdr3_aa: CASSTTSTRNYGYTF; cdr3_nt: TGTGCCAGCAGTACCACTTCGACACGCAACTATGGCTACACCTTC
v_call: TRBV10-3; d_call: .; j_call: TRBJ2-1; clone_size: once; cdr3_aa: CAIRNGQSSYNEQFF; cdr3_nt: TGTGCCATCAGGAACGGACAGAGCTCCTACAATGAGCAGTTCTTC
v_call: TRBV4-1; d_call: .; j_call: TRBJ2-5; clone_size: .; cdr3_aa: CASSPGPNPSEAQYF; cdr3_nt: TGCGCCAGCAGCCCGGGACCTAACCCCAGTGAGGCCCAGTACTTC
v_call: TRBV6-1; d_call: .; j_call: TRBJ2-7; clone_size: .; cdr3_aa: CASRAPVWFEQYF; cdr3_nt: TGTGCCAGCAGGGCCCCGGTTTGGTTCGAGCAGTACTTC
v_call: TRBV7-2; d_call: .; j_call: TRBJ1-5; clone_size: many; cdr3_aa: CASSSRLDQPQHF; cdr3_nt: TGTGCCAGCAGCTCCCGCCTAGATCAGCCCCAGCATTTT